This T cell receptor (beta chain) is drawn from a study of T cells after yellow fever vaccination. Study-level results: Among all clonotypes, a small share was observed in both CD4 and CD8 compartments. It was a weaker secondary response, yet one that peaked faster, at day 5 versus 15. There was a possibility that FACS-sorted repertoires contained abundant clonotypes contaminating from the bulk population.

In making TCR cDNA, 5'RACE template switching added a universal primer site and UMIs to it. One entry per CDR3 protein, called by TCRdb with MiXCR from the 5' RACE reads. The data contain approximately 260,000 distinct CDR3 sequences, about 5% of them seen just once; the ten biggest clones take up under 3.5%. For this clonotype: Its antigen is not known.

Germline V lookup: CDR1 ENHRY, CDR2 SYGVKD. The CDR3 sequence is 15 residues long. V shed 0 bases and J shed 3 bases, with 11 bases lying between them. The chain recombines TRBV10-3 with TRBJ1-1; no reliable D call. The receptor's source is a man aged 18-30 years who received the YFV17D yellow fever vaccine. The sequencing used CD4+ T cells sorted from PBMCs, collected on the day of the yellow fever booster vaccination. This chain's CDR3 is CAISESPTGDTEAFF. The CDR3 bases are TGTGCCATCAGTGAGTCGCCAACGGGAGACACTGAAGCTTTCTTT.